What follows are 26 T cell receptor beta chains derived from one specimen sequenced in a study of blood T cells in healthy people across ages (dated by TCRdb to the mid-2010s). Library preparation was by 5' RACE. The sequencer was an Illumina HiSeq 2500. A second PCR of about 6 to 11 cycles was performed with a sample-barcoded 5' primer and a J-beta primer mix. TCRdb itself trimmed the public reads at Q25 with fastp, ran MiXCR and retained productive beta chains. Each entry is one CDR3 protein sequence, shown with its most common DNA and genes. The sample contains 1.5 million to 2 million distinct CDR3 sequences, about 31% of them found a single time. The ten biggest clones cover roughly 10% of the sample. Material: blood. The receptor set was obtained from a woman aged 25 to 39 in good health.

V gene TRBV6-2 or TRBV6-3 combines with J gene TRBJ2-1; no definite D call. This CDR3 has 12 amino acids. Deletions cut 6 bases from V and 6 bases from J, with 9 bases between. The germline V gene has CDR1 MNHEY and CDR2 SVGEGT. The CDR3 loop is CASRARCNEQFF. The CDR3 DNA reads TGTGCCAGCAGAGCTAGGTGCAATGAGCAGTTCTTC.

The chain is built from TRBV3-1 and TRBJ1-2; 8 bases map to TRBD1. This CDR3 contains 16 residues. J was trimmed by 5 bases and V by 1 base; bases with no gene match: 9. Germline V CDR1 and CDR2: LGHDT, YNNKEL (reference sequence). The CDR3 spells CASSQVAPGGGYGYTF. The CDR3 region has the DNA TGTGCCAGCAGCCAAGTTGCTCCAGGGGGCGGGTATGGCTACACCTTC. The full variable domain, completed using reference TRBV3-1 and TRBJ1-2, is DTAVSQTPKYLVTQMGNDKSIKCEQNLGHDTMYWYKQDSKKFLKIMFSYNNKELIINETVPNRFSPKSPDKAHLNLHINSLELGDSAVYFCASSQVAPGGGYGYTFGSGTRLTVV.

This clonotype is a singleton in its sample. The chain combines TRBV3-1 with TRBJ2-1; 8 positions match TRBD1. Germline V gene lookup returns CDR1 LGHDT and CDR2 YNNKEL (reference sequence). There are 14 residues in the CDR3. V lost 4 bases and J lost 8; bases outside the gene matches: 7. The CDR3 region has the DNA TGTGCCAGCAGCCGAAGGGCAGGGGGCTATGAGCAGTTCTTC. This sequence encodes CASSRRAGGYEQFF.

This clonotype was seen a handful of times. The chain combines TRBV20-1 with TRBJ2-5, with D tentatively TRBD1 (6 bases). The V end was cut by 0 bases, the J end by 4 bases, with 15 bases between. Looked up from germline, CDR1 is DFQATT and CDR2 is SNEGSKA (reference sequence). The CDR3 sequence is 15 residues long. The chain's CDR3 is CSARDRVGRGETQYF. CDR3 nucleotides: TGCAGTGCTAGAGATCGGGTTGGCAGGGGAGAGACCCAGTACTTC.

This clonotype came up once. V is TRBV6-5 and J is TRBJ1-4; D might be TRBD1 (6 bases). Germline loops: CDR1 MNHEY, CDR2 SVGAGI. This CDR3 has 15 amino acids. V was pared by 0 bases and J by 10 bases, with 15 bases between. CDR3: CASSYSSTGSGKLFF. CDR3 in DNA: TGTGCCAGCAGTTACTCGAGCACAGGGAGTGGAAAACTGTTTTTT.

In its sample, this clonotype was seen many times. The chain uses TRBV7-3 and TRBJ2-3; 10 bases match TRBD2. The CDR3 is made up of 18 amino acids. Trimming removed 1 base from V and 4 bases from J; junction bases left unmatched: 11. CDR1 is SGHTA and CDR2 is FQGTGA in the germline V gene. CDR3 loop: CASSLIRLAGVGPDTQYF. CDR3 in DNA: TGTGCCAGCAGCTTAATACGCCTAGCGGGAGTCGGTCCAGATACGCAGTATTTT.

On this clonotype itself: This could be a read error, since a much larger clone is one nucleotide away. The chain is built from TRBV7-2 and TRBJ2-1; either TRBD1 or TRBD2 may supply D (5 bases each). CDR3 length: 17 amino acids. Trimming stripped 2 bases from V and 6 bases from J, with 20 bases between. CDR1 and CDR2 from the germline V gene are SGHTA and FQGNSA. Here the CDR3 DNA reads TGTGCCAGCAGCTTATCCCCTAGTTTTGGGACCTGCAATGAGCAGTTCTTC. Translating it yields CASSLSPSFGTCNEQFF.

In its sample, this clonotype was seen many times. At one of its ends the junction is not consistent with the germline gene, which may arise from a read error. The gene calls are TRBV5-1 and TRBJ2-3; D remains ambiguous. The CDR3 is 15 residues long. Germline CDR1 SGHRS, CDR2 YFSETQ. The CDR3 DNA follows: TGTGCCAGCAGTTTAGGTGGACGGGGCACAGATACGCAGTATTTT. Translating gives CASSLGGRGTDTQYF.

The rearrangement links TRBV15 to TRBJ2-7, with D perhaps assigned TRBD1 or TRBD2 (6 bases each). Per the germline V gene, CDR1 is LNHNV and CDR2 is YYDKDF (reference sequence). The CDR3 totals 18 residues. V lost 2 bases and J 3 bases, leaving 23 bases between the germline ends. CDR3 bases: TGTGCCACCAGCAGATCCCCTTTCATAGGGGGGTCGGACTACGAGCAGTACTTC. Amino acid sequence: CATSRSPFIGGSDYEQYF.

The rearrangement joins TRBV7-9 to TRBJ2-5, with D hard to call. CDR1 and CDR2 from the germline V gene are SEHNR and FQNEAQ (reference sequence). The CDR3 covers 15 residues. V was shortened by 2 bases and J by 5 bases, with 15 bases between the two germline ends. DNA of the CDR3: TGTGCCAGCAGCTTACCCCATTTTAACGGGGAGACCCAGTACTTC. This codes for CASSLPHFNGETQYF.

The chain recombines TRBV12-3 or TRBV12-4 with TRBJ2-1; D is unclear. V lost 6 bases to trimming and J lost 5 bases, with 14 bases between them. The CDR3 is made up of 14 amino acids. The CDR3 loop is CASSLGGVDNEQFF. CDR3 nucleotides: TGTGCCAGCAGCCTCGGTGGTGTCGACAATGAGCAGTTCTTC.

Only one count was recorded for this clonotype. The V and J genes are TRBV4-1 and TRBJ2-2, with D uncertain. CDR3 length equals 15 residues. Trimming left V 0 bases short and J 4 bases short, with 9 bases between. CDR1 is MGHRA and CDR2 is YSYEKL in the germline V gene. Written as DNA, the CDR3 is TGCGCCAGCAGCCAAGATCTCGGGTCCACCGGGGAGCTGTTTTTT. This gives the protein CASSQDLGSTGELFF.

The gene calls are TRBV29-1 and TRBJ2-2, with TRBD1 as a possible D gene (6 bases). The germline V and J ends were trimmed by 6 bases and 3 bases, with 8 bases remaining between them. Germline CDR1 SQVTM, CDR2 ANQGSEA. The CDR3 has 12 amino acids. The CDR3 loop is CSVDSHTGELFF. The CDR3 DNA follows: TGCAGCGTGGACAGTCACACCGGGGAGCTGTTTTTT.

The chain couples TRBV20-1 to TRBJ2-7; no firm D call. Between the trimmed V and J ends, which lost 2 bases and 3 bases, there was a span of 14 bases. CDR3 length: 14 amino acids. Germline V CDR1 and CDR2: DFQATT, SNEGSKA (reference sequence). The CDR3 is CSARHLDFRYEQYF. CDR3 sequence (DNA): TGCAGTGCTAGACACCTAGACTTCCGCTACGAGCAGTACTTC.

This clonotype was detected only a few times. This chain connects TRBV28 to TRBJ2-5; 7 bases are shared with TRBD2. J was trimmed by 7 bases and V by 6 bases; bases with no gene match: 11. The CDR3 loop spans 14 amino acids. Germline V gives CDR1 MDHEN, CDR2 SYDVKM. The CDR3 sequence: CASRGSGFGVTQYF. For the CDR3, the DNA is TGTGCCAGCAGAGGTAGCGGGTTCGGGGTGACCCAGTACTTC.

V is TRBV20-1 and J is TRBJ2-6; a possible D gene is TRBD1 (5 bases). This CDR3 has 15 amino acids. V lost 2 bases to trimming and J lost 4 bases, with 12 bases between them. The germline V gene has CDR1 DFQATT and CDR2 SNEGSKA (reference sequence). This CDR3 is CSARKQATGANVLTF. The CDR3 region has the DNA TGCAGTGCTAGAAAACAGGCTACCGGGGCCAACGTCCTGACTTTC.

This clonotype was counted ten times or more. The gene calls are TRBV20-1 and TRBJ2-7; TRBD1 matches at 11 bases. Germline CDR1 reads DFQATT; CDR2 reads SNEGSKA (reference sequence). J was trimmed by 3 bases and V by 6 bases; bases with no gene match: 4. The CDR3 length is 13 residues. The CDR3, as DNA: TGCAGTGCAACAGGGACAGGGGGCTACGAGCAGTACTTC. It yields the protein CSATGTGGYEQYF.

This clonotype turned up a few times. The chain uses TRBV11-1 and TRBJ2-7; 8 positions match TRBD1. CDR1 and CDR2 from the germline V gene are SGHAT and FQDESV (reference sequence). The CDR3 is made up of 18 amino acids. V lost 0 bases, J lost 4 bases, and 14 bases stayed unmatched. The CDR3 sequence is CASSLARAGGAMVYEQYF. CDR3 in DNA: TGTGCCAGCAGCTTAGCGCGGGCAGGGGGCGCGATGGTGTACGAGCAGTACTTC.

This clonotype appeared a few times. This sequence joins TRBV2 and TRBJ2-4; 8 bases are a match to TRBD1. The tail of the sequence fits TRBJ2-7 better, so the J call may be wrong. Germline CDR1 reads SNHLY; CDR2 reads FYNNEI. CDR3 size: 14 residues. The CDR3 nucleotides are TGTGCCAGCAGTGAAGGGACAGGGAAGGGCGAGCAGTACTTC. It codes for CASSEGTGKGEQYF.

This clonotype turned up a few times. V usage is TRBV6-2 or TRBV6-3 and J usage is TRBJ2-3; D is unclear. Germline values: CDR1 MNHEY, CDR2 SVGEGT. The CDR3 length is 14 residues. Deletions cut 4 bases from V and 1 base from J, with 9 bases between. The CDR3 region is CASSFIAGTDTQYF. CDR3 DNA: TGTGCCAGCAGTTTCATAGCCGGCACAGATACGCAGTATTTT.

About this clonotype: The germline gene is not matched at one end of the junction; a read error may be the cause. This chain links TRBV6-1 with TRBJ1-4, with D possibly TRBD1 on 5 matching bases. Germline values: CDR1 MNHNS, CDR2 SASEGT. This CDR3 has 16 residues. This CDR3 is CASSEVLAGTNEKRFF. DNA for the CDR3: TGTGCCAGCAGTGAAGTCCTAGCGGGGACTAATGAAAAACGGTTTTTT.

This CDR3 is CASSPGLAGGGEQYF. Written as DNA, the CDR3 is TGTGCCAGCAGCCCAGGACTAGCGGGAGGTGGGGAGCAGTACTTC. The genes are TRBV7-6 and TRBJ2-7; 14 nucleotides match TRBD2. V trimming: 5 bases; J trimming: 7 bases; junction bases outside the gene matches: 7. Per germline, CDR1 SGHVS and CDR2 FNYEAQ. The CDR3 runs 15 residues.

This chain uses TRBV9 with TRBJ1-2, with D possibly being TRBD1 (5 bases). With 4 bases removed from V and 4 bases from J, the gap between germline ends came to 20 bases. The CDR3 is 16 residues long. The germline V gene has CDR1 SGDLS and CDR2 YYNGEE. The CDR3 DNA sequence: TGTGCCAGCAGCAGTGCGGGGGGAAAAAAAGGCTATGGCTACACCTTC. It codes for CASSSAGGKKGYGYTF.

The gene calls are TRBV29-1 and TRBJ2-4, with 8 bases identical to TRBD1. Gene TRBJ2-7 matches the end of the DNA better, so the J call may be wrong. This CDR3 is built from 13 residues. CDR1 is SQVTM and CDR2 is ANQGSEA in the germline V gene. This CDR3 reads CSVEEDRAYEQYF. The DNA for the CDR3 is TGCAGCGTTGAAGAGGACAGGGCCTACGAGCAGTACTTC.

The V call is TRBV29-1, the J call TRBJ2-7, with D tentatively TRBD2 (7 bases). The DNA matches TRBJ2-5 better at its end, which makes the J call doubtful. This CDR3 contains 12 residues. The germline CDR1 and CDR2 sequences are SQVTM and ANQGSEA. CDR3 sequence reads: CSFGGGGATQYF. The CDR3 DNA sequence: TGCAGCTTTGGGGGGGGCGGAGCGACCCAGTACTTC.

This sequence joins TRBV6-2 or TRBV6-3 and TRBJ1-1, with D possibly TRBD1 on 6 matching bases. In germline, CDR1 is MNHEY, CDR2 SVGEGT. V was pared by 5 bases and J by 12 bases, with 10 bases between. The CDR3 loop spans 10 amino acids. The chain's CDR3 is CASSDRSTFF. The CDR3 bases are TGTGCCAGCAGTGACAGGAGTACTTTCTTT.